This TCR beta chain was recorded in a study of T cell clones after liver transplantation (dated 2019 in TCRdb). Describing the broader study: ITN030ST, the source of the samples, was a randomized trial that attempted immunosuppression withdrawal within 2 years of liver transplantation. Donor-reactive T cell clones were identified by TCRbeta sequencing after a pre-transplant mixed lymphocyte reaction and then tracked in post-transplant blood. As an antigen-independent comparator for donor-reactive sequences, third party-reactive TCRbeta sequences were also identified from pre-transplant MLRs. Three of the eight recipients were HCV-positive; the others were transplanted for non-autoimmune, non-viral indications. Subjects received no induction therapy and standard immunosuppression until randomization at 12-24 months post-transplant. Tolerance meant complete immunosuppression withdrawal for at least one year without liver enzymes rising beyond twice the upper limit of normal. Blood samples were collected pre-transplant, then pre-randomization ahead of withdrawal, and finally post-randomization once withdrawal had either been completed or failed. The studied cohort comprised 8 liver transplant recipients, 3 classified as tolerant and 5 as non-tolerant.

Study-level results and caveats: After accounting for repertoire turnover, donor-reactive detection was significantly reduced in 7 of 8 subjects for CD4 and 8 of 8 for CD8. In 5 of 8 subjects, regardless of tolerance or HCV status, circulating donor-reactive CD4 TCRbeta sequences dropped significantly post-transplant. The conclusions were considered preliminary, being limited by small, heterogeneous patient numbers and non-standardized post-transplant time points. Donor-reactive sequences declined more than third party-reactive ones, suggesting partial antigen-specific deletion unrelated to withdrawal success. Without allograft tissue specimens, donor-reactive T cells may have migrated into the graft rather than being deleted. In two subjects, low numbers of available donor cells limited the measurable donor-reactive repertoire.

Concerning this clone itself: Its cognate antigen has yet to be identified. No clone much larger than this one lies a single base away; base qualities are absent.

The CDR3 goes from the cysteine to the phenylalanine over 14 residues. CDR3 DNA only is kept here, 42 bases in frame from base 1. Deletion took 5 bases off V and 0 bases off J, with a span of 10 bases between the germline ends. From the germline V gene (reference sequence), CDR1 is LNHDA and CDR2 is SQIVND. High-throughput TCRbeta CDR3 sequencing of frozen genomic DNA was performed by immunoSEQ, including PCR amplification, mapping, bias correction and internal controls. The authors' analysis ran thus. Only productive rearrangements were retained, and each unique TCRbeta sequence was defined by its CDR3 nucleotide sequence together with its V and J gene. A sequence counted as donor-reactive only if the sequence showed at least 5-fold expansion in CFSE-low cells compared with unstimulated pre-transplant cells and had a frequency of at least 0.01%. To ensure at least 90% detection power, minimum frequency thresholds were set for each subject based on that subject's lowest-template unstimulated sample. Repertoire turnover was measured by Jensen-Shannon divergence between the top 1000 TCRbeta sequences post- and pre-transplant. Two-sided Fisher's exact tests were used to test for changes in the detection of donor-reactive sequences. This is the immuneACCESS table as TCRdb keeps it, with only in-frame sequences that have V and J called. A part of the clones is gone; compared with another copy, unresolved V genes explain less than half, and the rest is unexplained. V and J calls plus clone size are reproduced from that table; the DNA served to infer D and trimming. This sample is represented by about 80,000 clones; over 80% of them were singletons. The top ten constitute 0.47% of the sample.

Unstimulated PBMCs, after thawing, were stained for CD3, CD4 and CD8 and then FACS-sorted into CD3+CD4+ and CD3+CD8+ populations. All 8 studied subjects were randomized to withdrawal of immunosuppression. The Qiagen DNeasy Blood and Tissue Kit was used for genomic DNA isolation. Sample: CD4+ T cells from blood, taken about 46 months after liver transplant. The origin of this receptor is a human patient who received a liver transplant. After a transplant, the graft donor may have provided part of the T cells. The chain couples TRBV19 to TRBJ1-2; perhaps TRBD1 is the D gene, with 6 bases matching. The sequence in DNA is TGTGCCAGTAGTGCCCAGGGGACTAACTATGGCTACACCTTC. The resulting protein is CASSAQGTNYGYTF.